The 16 T cell receptor beta chains given below trace back to one sample, sequenced in a study of beta chain features in type 1 diabetes. Every isolated RNA sample was fully reverse transcribed, so sequencing captured expressed TCRB transcripts. Assay used: immunoSEQ multiplex PCR; TCRdb lists only in-frame clones, some missing. The sample holds 450,000 to 550,000 clones, around 28% seen once. Sequencing was performed on naive CD4+ T cells from blood. These receptors were collected from a man in his late teens or twenties in good health.

The chain has TRBV30 and TRBJ1-2; no firm D call. V lost 4 bases to trimming and J lost 5 bases, with 14 bases between them. This CDR3 is 13 amino acids long. CDR1 and CDR2 from the germline V gene are GTSNPN and SVGIG (reference sequence). In nucleotides, the CDR3 is TGTGCCTGGACAGAGGCAGCGCTATATGGCTACACCTTC. It translates to CAWTEAALYGYTF.

The chain links TRBV9 to TRBJ1-2, with D possibly being TRBD1 (5 bases). Germline V gives CDR1 SGDLS, CDR2 YYNGEE. The length of the CDR3 is 14 residues. V was pared by 0 bases and J by 4 bases, with 10 bases between. The CDR3 loop is CASSVATGTYGYTF. The CDR3 DNA reads TGTGCCAGCAGCGTAGCTACGGGGACCTATGGCTACACCTTC.

This clone was counted only a few times. The rearrangement links TRBV2 to TRBJ2-1; D tentatively reads TRBD1 or TRBD2 (5 bases each). There are 13 residues in the CDR3. V shed 10 bases and J shed 2 bases, with 12 bases lying between them. Germline CDR1 reads SNHLY; CDR2 reads FYNNEI. CDR3 loop: CATGTMAYNEQFF. In DNA form, the CDR3 reads TGTGCCACCGGGACCATGGCCTACAATGAGCAGTTCTTC. Full variable domain (missing parts from reference TRBV2 and TRBJ2-1): EPEVTQTPSHQVTQMGQEVILRCVPISNHLYFYWYRQILGQKVEFLVSFYNNEISEKSEIFDDQFSVERPDGSNFTLKIRSTKLEDSAMYFCATGTMAYNEQFFGPGTRLTVL.

The chain recombines TRBV13 with TRBJ1-3, with 10 positions matching TRBD1. V gave up 5 bases and J gave up 3 bases; unmatched junction bases: 10. The germline CDR1 and CDR2 sequences are PRHDT and FYEKMQ (reference sequence). This CDR3 is built from 17 residues. CDR3 region: CASSNIRQGADGNTIYF. The CDR3 region has the DNA TGTGCCAGCAGCAACATTCGACAGGGGGCTGATGGAAACACCATATATTTT.

This clone was found once. The chain has TRBV19 and TRBJ1-2; D gene ambiguous. The CDR3 has 14 amino acids. Germline assignment: CDR1 LNHDA and CDR2 SQIVND (reference sequence). The V end lost 5 bases, the J end lost 7 bases, and 17 bases lay between the germline ends. The CDR3 DNA reads TGTGCCAGTAGTCCTCAGACACTCTCCCGTGGCTACACCTTC. Its protein product is CASSPQTLSRGYTF.

This clone has a handful of counts. This chain links TRBV6-5 with TRBJ2-5; D call uncertain. V lost 4 bases and J lost 5, with 14 bases in between. The CDR3 is 14 residues long. Germline V CDR1 and CDR2: MNHEY, SVGAGI. The CDR3 region is CASSFTLWSETQYF. CDR3 nucleotide sequence: TGTGCCAGCAGTTTCACTTTATGGTCGGAGACCCAGTACTTC.

This clone appeared once. The rearrangement links TRBV11-2 to TRBJ2-1; 7 nucleotides match TRBD1. Germline values: CDR1 SGHAT, CDR2 FQNNGV. This CDR3 spans 15 amino acids. Trimming cost V 1 base and J 8 bases; bases outside gene matches: 8. CDR3 nucleotides: TGTGCCAGCAGCTTAGCGTTGAGAGGGGGCGATGAGCAGTTCTTC. This sequence encodes CASSLALRGGDEQFF.

The rearrangement joins TRBV27 to TRBJ1-1, with D hard to call. The V and J ends lost 2 bases and 7 bases respectively, with 17 bases between them. The CDR3 loop spans 15 amino acids. From germline, CDR1 is MNHEY and CDR2 SMNVEV (reference sequence). The CDR3 loop is CASSLTESWSSEAFF. CDR3 in DNA: TGTGCCAGCAGTTTAACAGAGTCTTGGTCAAGTGAAGCTTTCTTT.

This clone has a handful of counts. The chain has TRBV9 and TRBJ2-7; D might be TRBD1 or TRBD2, each matching 5 bases. The CDR3 contains 15 residues. Germline V gene data show CDR1 as SGDLS and CDR2 as YYNGEE. V was clipped by 0 bases and J by 7 bases, with 17 bases between them. Written as DNA, the CDR3 is TGTGCCAGCAGCGTAGCCGGGACCAGAGCTCAAGAGCAGTACTTC. Translation gives CASSVAGTRAQEQYF.

This clone showed up just a few times. The gene calls are TRBV29-1 and TRBJ2-3; 9 bases are shared with TRBD2. The CDR3 runs 13 residues. Germline loops: CDR1 SQVTM, CDR2 ANQGSEA. Germline trimming cut 4 bases from V and 6 bases from J; bases unmatched to any gene: 5. The CDR3 sequence: CSVAAGGPDTQYF. CDR3 DNA sequence: TGCAGCGTTGCGGCGGGAGGGCCGGATACGCAGTATTTT.

The table lists this clone with a few counts. The junction departs from the called germline gene at one end, perhaps through a read error. The chain carries TRBV2 and TRBJ2-5; 7 nucleotides align to TRBD1. The CDR3 has 13 amino acids. CDR1 SNHLY and CDR2 FYNNEI come from the germline V gene. Here the CDR3 DNA reads TGTGCCAGCAGCGAAGGACAGGATCAGACCCAGTACTTC. As protein: CASSEGQDQTQYF.

This clone was seen only a few times. This chain joins TRBV30 and TRBJ2-5, with a tentative D call TRBD1 (5 bases). The J call may not be correct, given that the DNA end is closer to TRBJ2-7. The CDR3 is made up of 13 amino acids. In germline, CDR1 is GTSNPN, CDR2 SVGIG (reference sequence). DNA for the CDR3: TGTGCCTGGACCCCCGACAGATCCTACGAGCAGTACTTC. Protein product: CAWTPDRSYEQYF.

This clone has just a few counts. The chain carries TRBV19 and TRBJ2-4; D might be TRBD2 (5 bases). The CDR3 is 14 residues long. Germline CDR1 reads LNHDA; CDR2 reads SQIVND (reference sequence). The ends were cut back, 4 bases at V and 1 base at J, with 8 bases in the middle. CDR3 sequence (DNA): TGTGCCAGTAGTACGTGGGAGGCCAAAAACATTCAGTACTTC. Protein sequence: CASSTWEAKNIQYF.

The chain is built from TRBV29-1 and TRBJ2-1; no firm D call. Trimming took 3 bases from V and 0 from J, leaving 12 bases between them. The CDR3 has 15 amino acids. Germline CDR1 reads SQVTM; CDR2 reads ANQGSEA. In DNA form, the CDR3 reads TGCAGCGTTGACCCGCGGACCAGCTCCTACAATGAGCAGTTCTTC. Translation: CSVDPRTSSYNEQFF.

This rearrangement joins TRBV5-1 to TRBJ2-1; D remains ambiguous. The CDR3 runs 15 residues. Germline V gene lookup returns CDR1 SGHRS and CDR2 YFSETQ. V was cut by 1 base and J by 1 base, with 9 bases left in between. In DNA, the CDR3 is TGCGCCAGCAGCTTGCCGCAGGAGTCCTACAATGAGCAGTTCTTC. As protein: CASSLPQESYNEQFF.

V gene TRBV30 combines with J gene TRBJ2-1; 14 nucleotides align to TRBD2. The germline CDR1 and CDR2 sequences are GTSNPN and SVGIG (reference sequence). V was pared by 0 bases and J by 7 bases, with 23 bases of the junction left unmatched. The CDR3 sequence is 22 residues long. The CDR3 region is CAWSVRVPVALGLAGDKNEQFF. CDR3 coding DNA: TGTGCCTGGAGTGTACGGGTCCCGGTCGCCCTGGGACTAGCGGGAGATAAAAATGAGCAGTTCTTC.